The clone carrying this TCR beta chain has only a few counts. Its antigen is not known. From the RT-PCR reads, TCRdb called clonotypes with MiXCR, one entry per CDR3 protein. The table has 650,000 to 800,000 distinct CDR3 sequences, 15% to 20% seen once. The ends lost 0 bases at V and 2 bases at J; junction bases unmatched: 13. The length of the CDR3 is 19 residues. CDR1 and CDR2 (germline): LGHNA, YNFKEQ. This entry comes from a study of response to subunit inactivated influenza vaccine. General study findings and limits: With each seasonal influenza vaccination, the authors suggested, few new T cells are recruited.

This sequence joins TRBV4-2 and TRBJ2-4; 7 positions agree with TRBD2. The sequence came from a man over 45 who received an inactivated influenza vaccine. Sequences were derived from PBMCs from blood, sampled roughly 5 days after vaccination. The CDR3: CASSQEVASGTAPKNIQYF. The CDR3 coding sequence is TGTGCCAGCAGCCAAGAAGTGGCTAGCGGAACCGCCCCCAAAAACATTCAGTACTTC.